This T cell receptor beta chain originates from a study of tumor and adjacent non-tumor tissue in lung cancer. This clonotype has more than one count but fewer than ten. The CDR3 contains 15 residues. Germline CDR1 and CDR2: SEHNR and FQNEAQ (reference sequence). After removal of 3 bases from V and 4 bases from J, the junction contained 2 bases not matched to a gene. This sample's RNA came from whole unsorted tissue. The normal lung tissue was taken more than 3 cm from the tumor edge. The library came from three nested PCR rounds adapted from ARM-PCR protocols. Each CDR3 protein gets one entry after TCRdb re-called the multiplex PCR reads with MiXCR. Altogether 45,000 or so distinct CDR3 sequences are present, 60% to 65% being singletons, with the ten largest covering 15% to 20%.

V usage is TRBV7-9 and J usage is TRBJ2-1, with TRBD2 matching 11 bases. The receptor was isolated from a woman aged 35 to 49 with non-small cell lung cancer. Sequencing was performed on distant non-tumor lung tissue. CDR3 nucleotide sequence: TGTGCCAGCAGCTTTGGGACTAGCGGTTACAATGAGCAGTTCTTC. The encoded protein is CASSFGTSGYNEQFF.